The 15 T cell receptor beta chains in this list originate from one sample, sequenced in a study of cytomegalovirus exposure and HLA in healthy donors. Researchers ran the PCR with 60 Vbeta and 13 Jbeta primers. Sequenced by immunoSEQ multiplex PCR; TCRdb stores in-frame clones only, minus some. The sample consists of 150,000 to 200,000 clones, 65% to 85% of them appearing once. Sequencing was performed on PBMCs. The receptor set was obtained from a female donor in good health and CMV-seronegative.

The J gene is TRBJ1-3, the V gene TRBV28; D not certain. V gave up 5 bases and J gave up 3 bases, with 5 bases separating them. This CDR3 has 12 amino acids. Germline V CDR1 and CDR2: MDHEN, SYDVKM. Written as DNA, the CDR3 is TGTGCCAGCAGTCTCGGTGGAAACACCATATATTTT. It is translated as CASSLGGNTIYF.

Comment on this clone: A read error may account for a junction end that differs from germline. The chain links TRBV7-9 to TRBJ2-7; weak D call: TRBD2 (5 bases). CDR3 size: 18 residues. Germline assignment: CDR1 SEHNR and CDR2 FQNEAQ (reference sequence). In DNA, the CDR3 is TGTTCCAGCAGCGCTTCGCGGCGCGGGCGCCCAGGCTCCTACGAGCAGTACTTC. Residues: CSSSASRRGRPGSYEQYF.

The chain employs TRBV13 and TRBJ2-7, with 8 bases identical to TRBD1. With 4 bases clipped from V and 0 bases from J, the junction kept 2 bases outside the gene matches. CDR1 PRHDT and CDR2 FYEKMQ come from the germline V gene (reference sequence). The CDR3 is made up of 14 amino acids. Written as DNA, the CDR3 is TGTGCCAGCAGCTACAGGGGGTCCTCCTACGAGCAGTACTTC. Amino acids: CASSYRGSSYEQYF.

The rearrangement joins TRBV6-5 to TRBJ1-1, with D possibly matching TRBD1 (6 bases). The CDR3 contains 12 residues. Germline values: CDR1 MNHEY, CDR2 SVGAGI. Trimming took 6 bases from V and 11 from J, leaving 16 bases between them. Written as DNA, the CDR3 is TGTGCCAGCAGCCCTGGGGGGGGCGAGGCTTTCTTT. It specifies CASSPGGGEAFF.

The rearrangement links TRBV19 to TRBJ1-1; the match to TRBD1 covers 12 bases. From germline, CDR1 is LNHDA and CDR2 SQIVND (reference sequence). This CDR3 has 18 amino acids. V gave up 4 bases and J gave up 2 bases; unmatched junction bases: 11. The DNA for the CDR3 is TGTGCCAGTAGTAAACCTCCGGGACAGGGGGCGGGAAACACTGAAGCTTTCTTT. This encodes CASSKPPGQGAGNTEAFF.

The CDR3: CAISGQGAGGTGELFF. The CDR3 DNA reads TGTGCCATCAGTGGACAGGGGGCCGGGGGGACCGGGGAGCTGTTTTTT. The chain links TRBV10-3 to TRBJ2-2, with 10 bases matching TRBD1. The V gene end was trimmed by 4 bases and the J gene end by 5 bases; junction bases not matched to a gene: 7. The V gene's germline CDR1 is ENHRY and CDR2 SYGVKD. This CDR3 is built from 16 residues.

The chain recombines TRBV4-2 with TRBJ2-7; 10 bases fit TRBD2. The J segment lost 3 bases and the V segment lost 0 bases, leaving 8 bases of the junction unmatched. The CDR3 is made up of 17 amino acids. Germline V gene data show CDR1 as LGHNA and CDR2 as YNFKEQ. In DNA form, the CDR3 reads TGTGCCAGCAGCCAAGATAGGGGACTAGCGAGAGGCTACGAGCAGTACTTC. Amino acids: CASSQDRGLARGYEQYF.

The CDR3 region is CASSYSSGQGGYTF. CDR3 sequence (DNA): TGTGCCAGCAGTTACTCGTCAGGTCAGGGGGGCTACACCTTC. The chain combines TRBV6-5 with TRBJ1-2, with D tentatively TRBD1 (6 bases). The germline V and J ends were trimmed by 0 bases and 8 bases, with 13 bases remaining between them. CDR3 length equals 14 residues. Germline CDR1 is MNHEY and CDR2 is SVGAGI.

V usage is TRBV5-6 and J usage is TRBJ2-1, with D tentatively TRBD2 (6 bases). CDR1 is SGHDT, CDR2 YYEEEE, per germline. The CDR3 sequence is 14 residues long. Trimming removed 4 bases from V and 8 bases from J, with 16 bases in between. The CDR3 sequence: CASSLWLAIDEQFF. Here the CDR3 DNA reads TGTGCCAGCAGCCTCTGGCTAGCGATCGATGAGCAGTTCTTC.

This rearrangement joins TRBV2 to TRBJ1-4; 7 positions agree with TRBD1. The trim removed 8 bases at V and 9 bases at J, leaving 3 bases unmatched. Per germline, CDR1 SNHLY and CDR2 FYNNEI. The CDR3 consists of 11 residues. The CDR3 is CASRDRKKLFF. DNA for the CDR3: TGTGCCAGCCGGGACAGAAAAAAACTGTTTTTT. Looking up the rest from reference TRBV2 and TRBJ1-4 gives the full variable domain: EPEVTQTPSHQVTQMGQEVILRCVPISNHLYFYWYRQILGQKVEFLVSFYNNEISEKSEIFDDQFSVERPDGSNFTLKIRSTKLEDSAMYFCASRDRKKLFFGSGTQLSVL.

The chain employs TRBV30 and TRBJ1-4; D call uncertain. CDR1 is GTSNPN and CDR2 is SVGIG in the germline V gene (reference sequence). V lost 8 bases and J 6 bases, leaving 13 bases between the germline ends. This CDR3 region has 12 residues. The CDR3 loop reads CAGRGFDEKLFF. CDR3 DNA sequence: TGTGCCGGCCGGGGTTTCGATGAAAAACTGTTTTTT.

The rearrangement uses TRBV30 and TRBJ1-5, with D perhaps matching TRBD1 (5 bases). The CDR3 runs 14 residues. V lost 5 bases to trimming and J lost 6 bases, with 17 bases between them. Per the germline V gene, CDR1 is GTSNPN and CDR2 is SVGIG (reference sequence). CDR3 DNA: TGTGCCTGGTCCCCCGTGGGGGGAGGTCAGCCCCAGCATTTT. Its translation: CAWSPVGGGQPQHF.

The rearrangement joins TRBV28 to TRBJ2-7; D remains unclear. This CDR3 spans 10 amino acids. Germline loops: CDR1 MDHEN, CDR2 SYDVKM. The germline V and J ends were trimmed by 5 bases and 4 bases, with 3 bases remaining between them. CDR3 residues: CASSHYEQYF. CDR3 coding DNA: TGTGCCAGCAGTCATTACGAGCAGTACTTC.

V gene TRBV6-6 combines with J gene TRBJ1-1; 7 bases align to TRBD1. The germline V gene encodes CDR1 MNHNY and CDR2 SVGAGI (reference sequence). This CDR3 is 16 amino acids long. The junction had 16 bases not matched to a gene; V was cut back by 8 bases and J by 4 bases. CDR3 residues: CASSPTEGGGGTEAFF. DNA for the CDR3: TGTGCCAGCTCACCCACCGAAGGGGGCGGCGGCACTGAAGCTTTCTTT.

This chain joins TRBV7-9 and TRBJ1-4, with 8 nucleotides matching TRBD1. Germline values: CDR1 SEHNR, CDR2 FQNEAQ (reference sequence). There are 15 residues in the CDR3. J was trimmed by 5 bases and V by 3 bases; bases with no gene match: 5. The CDR3 DNA is TGTGCCAGCAGCTTGCAGACAGGGGTAAATGAAAAACTGTTTTTT. This sequence encodes CASSLQTGVNEKLFF. The entire variable domain, with the rest obtained from reference TRBV7-9 and TRBJ1-4, is as follows: DTGVSQNPRHKITKRGQNVTFRCDPISEHNRLYWYRQTLGQGPEFLTYFQNEAQLEKSRLLSDRFSAERPKGSFSTLEIQRTEQGDSAMYLCASSLQTGVNEKLFFGSGTQLSVL.